There are a few counts of the clone carrying this T cell receptor (beta chain). The source of the sample is a study of blood T cell repertoires in COVID-19. Study-wide background: Acute and convalescent COVID-19 samples came from the United States, Italy and Spain. Sample material is recorded as cDNA or gDNA derived from T cells, B-cell-depleted T cells, or PBMCs.

The CDR3 covers 13 residues. Trimming stripped 2 bases from V and 10 bases from J, with 12 bases between. Per the germline V gene, CDR1 is MNHNY and CDR2 is SVGAGI (reference sequence). Original data processing: Reference gene primer amplification yielded estimated nucleated cell counts. TCRdb's copy holds only in-frame clones and misses some; the assay was immunoSEQ multiplex PCR. The V and J calls and clone size are taken from that table; D and trimming were inferred from the DNA. The table records 85,000 to 110,000 clones, approximately 87% of them present only once. The TCR originated in a human donor in a cohort sampled during active or convalescent COVID-19. The chain carries TRBV6-6 and TRBJ1-5; the D gene is possibly TRBD1 (6 bases). The source material was peripheral blood. This CDR3 reads CASSYPGGQPQHF. The DNA of the CDR3 is TGTGCCAGCAGTTACCCGGGGGGACAACCCCAGCATTTT.